These 22 T cell receptor beta chains were sequenced from one sample in a study of OX40 agonist ivuxolimab in advanced cancers. The method was immunoSEQ multiplex PCR; TCRdb's version includes in-frame clones alone and lacks a portion of them. The table shows 55,000 to 70,000 clones, with around four fifths occurring only once. Sequences were derived from CD4+ or CD8+ T cells sorted from blood, sampled in a trial of the OX40 agonist ivuxolimab. All receptors derive from an adult with an advanced solid tumor such as melanoma, head and neck, liver or kidney cancer.

The chain uses TRBV28 and TRBJ1-3; 7 bases match TRBD1. Germline trimming cut 7 bases from V and 0 bases from J; bases unmatched to any gene: 9. Looked up from germline, CDR1 is MDHEN and CDR2 is SYDVKM. This CDR3 has 16 residues. This CDR3 reads CASTSVGGRSGNTIYF. CDR3 sequence (DNA): TGTGCCAGCACCTCCGTAGGGGGCCGCTCTGGAAACACCATATATTTT.

This clone was counted once. The chain employs TRBV10-1 and TRBJ1-5, with 9 bases identical to TRBD1. The ends lost 11 bases at V and 6 bases at J; junction bases unmatched: 14. The CDR3 sequence is 15 residues long. The germline CDR1 and CDR2 sequences are WNHNN and SYGVQD (reference sequence). The CDR3 sequence is CAVNRDRASCQPQHF. In DNA, the CDR3 is TGCGCCGTCAACCGGGACAGGGCCTCTTGTCAGCCCCAGCATTTT.

V gene TRBV9 combines with J gene TRBJ2-5; D tentatively fits TRBD1 or TRBD2 (5 bases each). Between the trimmed V and J ends, which lost 5 bases and 5 bases, there was a span of 13 bases. There are 13 residues in the CDR3. The germline V gene encodes CDR1 SGDLS and CDR2 YYNGEE. CDR3 sequence reads: CASSGRDPETQYF. In DNA form, the CDR3 reads TGTGCCAGCAGTGGCCGGGACCCGGAGACCCAGTACTTC.

The chain uses TRBV11-2 and TRBJ2-7; D is possibly TRBD1 (6 bases). The CDR3 totals 14 residues. CDR1 is SGHAT and CDR2 is FQNNGV in the germline V gene. Trimming pared 1 base from V and 2 bases from J, leaving 9 bases between. DNA for the CDR3: TGTGCCAGCAGCTTAGCAGGGACAACCTACGAGCAGTACTTC. This gives the protein CASSLAGTTYEQYF.

The rearrangement uses TRBV11-2 and TRBJ2-2; D not resolved. V lost 4 bases and J 1 base, leaving 22 bases between the germline ends. This CDR3 spans 19 amino acids. Germline values: CDR1 SGHAT, CDR2 FQNNGV. The CDR3 DNA reads as TGTGCCAGCAGCTCAGCAGTTACAGTACTCAGGCAGAACACCGGGGAGCTGTTTTTT. Its protein is CASSSAVTVLRQNTGELFF.

The chain uses TRBV7-2 and TRBJ2-7; D gene unclear. Germline V gene data show CDR1 as SGHTA and CDR2 as FQGNSA. This CDR3 comprises 16 residues. V lost 0 bases to trimming and J lost 0 bases, with 12 bases between them. CDR3 sequence reads: CASSLAVQASSYEQYF. The CDR3 DNA is TGTGCCAGCAGCTTAGCGGTCCAGGCTAGCTCCTACGAGCAGTACTTC. The whole variable domain, remainder taken from reference TRBV7-2 and TRBJ2-7, is GAGVSQSPSNKVTEKGKDVELRCDPISGHTALYWYRQSLGQGLEFLIYFQGNSAPDKSGLPSDRFSAERTGGSVSTLTIQRTQQEDSAVYLCASSLAVQASSYEQYFGPGTRLTVT.

J is TRBJ2-2 and V is TRBV9; no clear D gene. CDR1 and CDR2 (germline): SGDLS, YYNGEE. The V end was cut by 4 bases, the J end by 7 bases, with 11 bases between. This CDR3 has 13 residues. The CDR3 sequence is CASSPFTRGELFF. The CDR3 DNA sequence: TGTGCCAGCAGCCCCTTTACCCGCGGGGAGCTGTTTTTT.

The V call is TRBV5-6, the J call TRBJ2-7; D might be TRBD1 (6 bases). CDR3 length equals 14 residues. Per the germline V gene, CDR1 is SGHDT and CDR2 is YYEEEE. The V gene lost 6 bases and the J gene lost 4 bases, with 17 bases spanning the gap. CDR3 nucleotide sequence: TGTGCCAGCAACACAGGGTCAGGACTGTACGAGCAGTACTTC. Translated: CASNTGSGLYEQYF.

As DNA, the CDR3 is TGTGCCAGCAGGACAGGGTTAAACTATGGCTACACCTTC. It translates to CASRTGLNYGYTF. The chain is built from TRBV6-5 and TRBJ1-2; 7 nucleotides line up with TRBD1. Germline V lookup: CDR1 MNHEY, CDR2 SVGAGI. The trim removed 6 bases at V and 2 bases at J, leaving 3 bases unmatched. The CDR3 consists of 13 residues.

About this clone: A read error may account for a junction end that differs from germline. The rearrangement links TRBV7-7 to TRBJ2-1; 9 bases agree with TRBD2. CDR3 size: 16 residues. Germline V gene sequence: CDR1 SSHAT, CDR2 FNYEAQ (reference sequence). The CDR3 bases are TGTGCTAGCAGCGCTAGTAGCGGGAGTACGGTTAATGAGCAGTTCTTC. Protein: CASSASSGSTVNEQFF.

The sample holds a few counts of this clone. This chain uses TRBV7-3 with TRBJ2-3, with 8 bases lining up with TRBD2. CDR1 and CDR2 (germline): SGHTA, FQGTGA. Germline trimming cut 5 bases from V and 2 bases from J; bases unmatched to any gene: 6. The CDR3 has 15 amino acids. The CDR3 DNA follows: TGTGCCAGCAGCCCGGGAGGGATGGTCACAGATACGCAGTATTTT. Translating it yields CASSPGGMVTDTQYF.

The CDR3 sequence is CASRRPDRDRNYGYTF. CDR3 bases: TGTGCCAGCAGGAGACCGGACAGGGACCGTAACTATGGCTACACCTTC. The chain employs TRBV2 and TRBJ1-2; 8 bases fit TRBD1. CDR1 is SNHLY, CDR2 FYNNEI, per germline. The CDR3 loop spans 16 amino acids. With V trimmed by 6 bases and J by 1 base, 10 bases remained unmatched.

This chain joins TRBV11-2 and TRBJ2-5, with a weak D call TRBD2 (6 bases). CDR1 and CDR2 from the germline V gene are SGHAT and FQNNGV. CDR3 length: 14 residues. V lost 5 bases, J lost 4 bases, and 14 bases lay in between. The DNA for the CDR3 is TGTGCCAGCAGCCTGGGACTGCAATCAGAGACCCAGTACTTC. Its translation is CASSLGLQSETQYF.

The V call is TRBV9, the J call TRBJ1-4; no reliable D call. CDR1 is SGDLS and CDR2 is YYNGEE in the germline V gene. V was shortened by 2 bases and J by 6 bases, with 11 bases between the two germline ends. CDR3 length: 14 residues. CDR3 residues: CASSVPGTHEKLFF. CDR3 DNA: TGTGCCAGCAGCGTTCCAGGAACCCATGAAAAACTGTTTTTT.

This clone has only a few counts. The chain has TRBV6-4 and TRBJ2-1; D is possibly TRBD1 or TRBD2 (5 bases each). V was clipped by 5 bases and J by 7 bases, with 21 bases between them. Looked up from germline, CDR1 is MRHNA and CDR2 is SNTAGT. The CDR3 loop spans 16 amino acids. CDR3 amino acids: CASSYRGSLRGNEQFF. The CDR3 DNA follows: TGTGCCAGCAGTTACCGGGGAAGTTTAAGGGGAAATGAGCAGTTCTTC.

The V call is TRBV27, the J call TRBJ2-1; 10 nucleotides align to TRBD2. This CDR3 is 16 amino acids long. Germline V gene data show CDR1 as MNHEY and CDR2 as SMNVEV (reference sequence). J lost 7 bases, V lost 5 bases, and 11 bases had no gene match. The CDR3 region is CASSLLAGGQRNEQFF. CDR3 nucleotides: TGTGCCAGCAGTCTATTAGCGGGAGGCCAAAGGAATGAGCAGTTCTTC.

This clone was seen only a few times. CDR3 sequence reads: CASSPWTSQINQPQHF. The CDR3 DNA follows: TGTGCCAGTAGTCCTTGGACAAGCCAAATCAATCAGCCCCAGCATTTT. The rearrangement uses TRBV19 and TRBJ1-5, with D possibly being TRBD1 (5 bases). CDR1 and CDR2 (germline): LNHDA, SQIVND (reference sequence). Deletions cut 5 bases from V and 3 bases from J, with 17 bases between. This CDR3 spans 16 amino acids. The variable domain in full, completed from reference TRBV19 and TRBJ1-5, reads DGGITQSPKYLFRKEGQNVTLSCEQNLNHDAMYWYRQDPGQGLRLIYYSQIVNDFQKGDIAEGYSVSREKKESFPLTVTSAQKNPTAFYLCASSPWTSQINQPQHFGDGTRLSIL.

This clone came up once. This chain joins TRBV4-3 and TRBJ1-5; D ambiguous. This CDR3 comprises 15 residues. V shed 6 bases and J shed 0 bases, with 12 bases lying between them. CDR1 is LGHNA and CDR2 is YSLEER in the germline V gene. The CDR3 reads CASSLDIGSNQPQHF. The CDR3 DNA reads as TGCGCCAGCAGTCTCGACATTGGTAGCAATCAGCCCCAGCATTTT.

The table lists this clone with a count of one. V gene TRBV30 combines with J gene TRBJ2-3; the match to TRBD2 covers 8 bases. The germline CDR1 and CDR2 sequences are GTSNPN and SVGIG (reference sequence). V lost 4 bases, J lost 2 bases, and 8 bases stayed unmatched. This CDR3 comprises 15 residues. CDR3 nucleotide sequence: TGTGCCTGGACATCTAGCGGGCCCTTCACAGATACGCAGTATTTT. Amino acid sequence: CAWTSSGPFTDTQYF.

The CDR3 protein is CASSMTGNYEQYF. In DNA, the CDR3 is TGTGCCAGTAGTATGACAGGGAACTACGAGCAGTACTTC. The J gene is TRBJ2-7, the V gene TRBV19; 7 bases fit TRBD1. The CDR3 contains 13 residues. V gave up 3 bases and J gave up 3 bases; unmatched junction bases: 2. Germline-derived CDR1 and CDR2 are LNHDA and SQIVND (reference sequence).

The V gene is TRBV5-4, the J gene TRBJ2-1, with 7 bases that match TRBD1. The trim removed 4 bases at V and 4 bases at J, leaving 8 bases unmatched. Germline values: CDR1 SGHNT, CDR2 YYREEE (reference sequence). CDR3 length: 15 residues. CDR3 residues: CASSPPGQKYNEQFF. In nucleotides, the CDR3 is TGTGCCAGCAGCCCGCCGGGACAGAAGTACAATGAGCAGTTCTTC.

The chain employs TRBV9 and TRBJ2-7; D unclear. From germline, CDR1 is SGDLS and CDR2 YYNGEE. The CDR3 spans 14 residues. V was trimmed by 0 bases and J by 3 bases, leaving 10 bases between them. The CDR3 spells CASSVAMQSYEQYF. The DNA of the CDR3 is TGTGCCAGCAGCGTAGCCATGCAGAGCTACGAGCAGTACTTC. The whole variable domain, filled in from reference TRBV9 and TRBJ2-7, reads DSGVTQTPKHLITATGQRVTLRCSPRSGDLSVYWYQQSLDQGLQFLIQYYNGEERAKGNILERFSAQQFPDLHSELNLSSLELGDSALYFCASSVAMQSYEQYFGPGTRLTVT.